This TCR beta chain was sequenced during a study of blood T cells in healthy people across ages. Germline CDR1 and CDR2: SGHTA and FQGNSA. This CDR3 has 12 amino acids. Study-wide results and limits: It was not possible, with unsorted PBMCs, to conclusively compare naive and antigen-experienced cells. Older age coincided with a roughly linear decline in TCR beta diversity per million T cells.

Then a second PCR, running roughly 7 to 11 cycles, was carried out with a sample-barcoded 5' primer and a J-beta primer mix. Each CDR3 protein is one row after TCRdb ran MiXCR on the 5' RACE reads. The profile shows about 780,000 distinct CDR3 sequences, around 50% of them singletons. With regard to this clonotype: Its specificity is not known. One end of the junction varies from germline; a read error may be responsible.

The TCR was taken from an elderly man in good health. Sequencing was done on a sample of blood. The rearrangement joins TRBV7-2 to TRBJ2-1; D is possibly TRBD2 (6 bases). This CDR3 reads CASSFGGKDLFF. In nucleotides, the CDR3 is TGCGCCAGCAGCTTCGGCGGGAAGGATCTGTTCTTC.